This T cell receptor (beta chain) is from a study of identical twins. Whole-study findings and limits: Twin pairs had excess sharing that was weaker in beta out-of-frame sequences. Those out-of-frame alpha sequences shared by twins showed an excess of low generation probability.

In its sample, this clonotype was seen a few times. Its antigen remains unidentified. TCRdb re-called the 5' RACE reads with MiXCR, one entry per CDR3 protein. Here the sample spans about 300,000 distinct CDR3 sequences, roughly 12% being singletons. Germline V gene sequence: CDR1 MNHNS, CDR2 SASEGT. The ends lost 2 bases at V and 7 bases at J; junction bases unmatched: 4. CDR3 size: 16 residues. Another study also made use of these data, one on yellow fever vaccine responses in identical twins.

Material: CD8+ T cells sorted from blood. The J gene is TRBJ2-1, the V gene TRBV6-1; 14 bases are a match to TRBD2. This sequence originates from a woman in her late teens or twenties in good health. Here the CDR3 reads CASSERLAGGHNEQFF. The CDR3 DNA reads TGTGCCAGCAGTGAAAGACTAGCGGGGGGGCATAATGAGCAGTTCTTC.